This entry describes one TCR beta chain. Germline lookup yields CDR1 SGHTA and CDR2 FQGNSA. V lost 4 bases to trimming and J lost 3 bases; unmatched junction nucleotides: 6. The CDR3 totals 15 residues. This specimen belongs to a study of shared clonotypes between healthy human individuals. Across the whole study: Each donor contributed plates that comprised three CD4 naive, three CD4 memory, two CD8 naive and one CD8 memory.

Using 200 ng DNA, 30,000 or so T cell genomes, the sorted-subset replicate PCRs were run. Assay: immunoSEQ multiplex PCR; the TCRdb copy retains only in-frame clones and omits some. Of 2 million to 2.5 million clones listed, 80% to 95% are singletons. This chain connects TRBV7-2 to TRBJ2-7; 10 bases map to TRBD2. Sequenced sample: naive CD4+ T cells from PBMCs. The subset was: CD45RA+ positively selected. The sequence derives from a man aged 18-30 years in good health. Some clones in this sample may be carry-over from other donors' samples. In DNA form, the CDR3 reads TGTGCCAGCAGCTCAGCTAGCGGGAGTCGCTACGAGCAGTACTTC. Translating it yields CASSSASGSRYEQYF.